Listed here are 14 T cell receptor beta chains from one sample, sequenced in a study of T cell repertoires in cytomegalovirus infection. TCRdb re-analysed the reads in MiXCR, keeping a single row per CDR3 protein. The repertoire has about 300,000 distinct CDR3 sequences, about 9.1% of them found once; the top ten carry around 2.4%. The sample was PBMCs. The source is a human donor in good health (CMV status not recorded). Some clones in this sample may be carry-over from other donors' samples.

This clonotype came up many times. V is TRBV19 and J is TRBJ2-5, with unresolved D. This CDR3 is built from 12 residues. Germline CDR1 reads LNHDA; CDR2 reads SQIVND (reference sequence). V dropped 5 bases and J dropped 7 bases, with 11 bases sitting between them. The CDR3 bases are TGTGCCAGTAGTGACGGCCTAATGACCCAGTACTTC. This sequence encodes CASSDGLMTQYF.

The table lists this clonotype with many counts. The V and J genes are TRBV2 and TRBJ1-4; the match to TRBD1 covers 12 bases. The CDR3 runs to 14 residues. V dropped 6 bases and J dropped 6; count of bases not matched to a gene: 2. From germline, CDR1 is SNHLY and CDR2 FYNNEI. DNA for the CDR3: TGTGCCAGCAGCGGGGACAGGGGGCATGAAAAACTGTTTTTT. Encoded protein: CASSGDRGHEKLFF.

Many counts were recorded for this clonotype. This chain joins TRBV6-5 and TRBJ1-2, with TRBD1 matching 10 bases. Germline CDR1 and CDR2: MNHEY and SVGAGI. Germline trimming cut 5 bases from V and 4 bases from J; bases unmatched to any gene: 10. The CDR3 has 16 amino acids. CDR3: CASSRSGDRGFYGYTF. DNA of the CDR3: TGTGCCAGCAGTCGTTCCGGGGACAGGGGTTTCTATGGCTACACCTTC.

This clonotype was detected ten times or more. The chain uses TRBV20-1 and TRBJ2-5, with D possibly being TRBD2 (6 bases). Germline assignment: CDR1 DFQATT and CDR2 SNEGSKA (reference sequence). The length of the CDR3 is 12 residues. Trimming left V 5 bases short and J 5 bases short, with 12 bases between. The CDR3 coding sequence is TGCAGTGCTCTCTGGGGGAGGGAGACCCAGTACTTC. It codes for CSALWGRETQYF.

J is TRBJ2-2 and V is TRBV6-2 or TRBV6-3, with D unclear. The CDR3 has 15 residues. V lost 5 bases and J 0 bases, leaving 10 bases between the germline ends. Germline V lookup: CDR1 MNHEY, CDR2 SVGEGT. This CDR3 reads CASSRMNTNTGELFF. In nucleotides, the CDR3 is TGTGCCAGCAGTCGGATGAATACGAACACCGGGGAGCTGTTTTTT.

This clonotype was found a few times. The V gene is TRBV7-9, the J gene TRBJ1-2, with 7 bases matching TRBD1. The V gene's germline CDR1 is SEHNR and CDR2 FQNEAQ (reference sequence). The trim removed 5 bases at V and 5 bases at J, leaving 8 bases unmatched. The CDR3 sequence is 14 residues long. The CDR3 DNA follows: TGTGCCAGCAGCCCCCGGGACAGAATATATGGCTACACCTTC. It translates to CASSPRDRIYGYTF.

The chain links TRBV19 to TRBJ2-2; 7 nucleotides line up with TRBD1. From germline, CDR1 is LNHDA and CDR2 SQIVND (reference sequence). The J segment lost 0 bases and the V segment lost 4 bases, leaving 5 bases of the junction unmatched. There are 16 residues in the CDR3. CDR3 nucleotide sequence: TGTGCCAGTAGTACTCGACAGGGCACGAACACCGGGGAGCTGTTTTTT. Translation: CASSTRQGTNTGELFF. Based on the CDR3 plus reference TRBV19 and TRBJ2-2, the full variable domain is DGGITQSPKYLFRKEGQNVTLSCEQNLNHDAMYWYRQDPGQGLRLIYYSQIVNDFQKGDIAEGYSVSREKKESFPLTVTSAQKNPTAFYLCASSTRQGTNTGELFFGEGSRLTVL.

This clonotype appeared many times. DNA of the CDR3: TGTGCTAGTACCTTGGCTGGAGGGGCGAATCAAGCCCAGCATTTT. The encoded protein is CASTLAGGANQAQHF. This chain uses TRBV12-5 with TRBJ1-5, with D tentatively TRBD1 (5 bases). Germline lookup yields CDR1 LGHNT and CDR2 FRNRAP. The CDR3 is 15 amino acids. Trimming shortened V by 8 bases and J by 11 bases, and 25 bases separated the two germline ends.

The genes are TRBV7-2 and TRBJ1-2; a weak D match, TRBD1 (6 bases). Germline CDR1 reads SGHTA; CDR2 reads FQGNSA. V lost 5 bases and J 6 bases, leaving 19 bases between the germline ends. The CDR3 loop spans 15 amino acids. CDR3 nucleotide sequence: TGTGCCAGCAGCCGCCTTTGGGAGGGGGGTCATGGCTACACCTTC. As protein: CASSRLWEGGHGYTF. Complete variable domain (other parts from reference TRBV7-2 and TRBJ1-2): GAGVSQSPSNKVTEKGKDVELRCDPISGHTALYWYRQSLGQGLEFLIYFQGNSAPDKSGLPSDRFSAERTGGSVSTLTIQRTQQEDSAVYLCASSRLWEGGHGYTFGSGTRLTVV.

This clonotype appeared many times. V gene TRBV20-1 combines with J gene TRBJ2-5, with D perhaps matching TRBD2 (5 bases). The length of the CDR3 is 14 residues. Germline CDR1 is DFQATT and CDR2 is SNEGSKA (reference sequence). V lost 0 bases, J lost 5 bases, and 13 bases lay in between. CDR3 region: CSARDEGSQETQYF. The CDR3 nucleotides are TGCAGTGCTAGAGATGAAGGGAGCCAGGAGACCCAGTACTTC.

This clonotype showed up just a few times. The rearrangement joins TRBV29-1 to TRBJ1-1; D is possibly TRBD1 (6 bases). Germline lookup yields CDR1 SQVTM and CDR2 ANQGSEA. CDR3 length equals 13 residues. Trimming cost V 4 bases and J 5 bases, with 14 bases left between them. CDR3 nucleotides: TGCAGCGTTGTACAGGGAGGAGGGACTGAAGCTTTCTTT. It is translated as CSVVQGGGTEAFF.

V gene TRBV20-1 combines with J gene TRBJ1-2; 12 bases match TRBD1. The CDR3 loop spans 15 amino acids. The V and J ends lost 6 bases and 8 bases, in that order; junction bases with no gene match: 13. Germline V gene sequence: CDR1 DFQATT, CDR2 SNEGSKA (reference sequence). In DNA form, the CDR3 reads TGCAGTGCGCCGGGACAGGGGGCTGGATATTTCGGCTACACCTTC. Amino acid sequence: CSAPGQGAGYFGYTF.

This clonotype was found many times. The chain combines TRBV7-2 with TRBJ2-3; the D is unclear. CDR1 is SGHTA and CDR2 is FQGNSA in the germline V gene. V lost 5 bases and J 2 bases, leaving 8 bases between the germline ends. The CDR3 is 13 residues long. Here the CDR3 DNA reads TGTGCCAGCAGCATCACCATCACAGATACGCAGTATTTT. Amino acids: CASSITITDTQYF.

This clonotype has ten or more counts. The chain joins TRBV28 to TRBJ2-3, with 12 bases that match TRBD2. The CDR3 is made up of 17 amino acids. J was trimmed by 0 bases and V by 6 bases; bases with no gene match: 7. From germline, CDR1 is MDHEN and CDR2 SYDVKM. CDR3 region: CASSRLAGALSTDTQYF. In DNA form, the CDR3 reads TGTGCCAGCAGCCGACTAGCGGGGGCGCTCAGCACAGATACGCAGTATTTT.